This T cell receptor (beta chain) stems from a study of T-cell reconstitution after alpha-beta-depleted transplantation in children. Unique molecular identifiers featured in how the TCRbeta library was prepared. TCRdb re-analysed the PCR reads in MiXCR, keeping a single row per CDR3 protein. The data contain about 190,000 distinct CDR3 sequences, around 10% of them singletons. This clonotype was seen at least ten times. The antigen remains undetermined. Points from the study as a whole: Day-60 TCRbeta diversity that was high in some patients was derived from surviving recipient T cells and thymic progenitors.

Source: PBMCs, taken before TCRalphabeta/CD19-depleted stem cell transplant. The sequence was obtained from a boy between 2 and 10 years old with acute myeloid leukemia, due to receive a stem cell transplant.

The CDR3, as DNA: TGTGCCAGCAGCTTGGTGGGGAAACGATCCTCTGGAAACACCATATATTTT. As protein: CASSLVGKRSSGNTIYF. The chain combines TRBV5-6 with TRBJ1-3; D ambiguous. The CDR3 runs 17 residues. Per germline, CDR1 SGHDT and CDR2 YYEEEE. The ends were cut back, 0 bases at V and 0 bases at J, with 13 bases in the middle.